This record covers a single T cell receptor (beta chain). The sample is drawn from a study of blood T cell repertoires in COVID-19. Study details: Italy, Spain and the United States were the sources of the convalescent and acute COVID-19 samples. T cells, B-cell-depleted T cells, or PBMCs supplied cDNA or gDNA.

Source study methods: How many nucleated cells were present was estimated from reference gene primer amplification. The data were produced by immunoSEQ multiplex PCR, yet TCRdb's version contains in-frame clones alone and is incomplete. The V and J calls and clone size are taken from that table; D and trimming were inferred from the DNA. The profile shows 30,000 or so clones, 85% to 90% of them singletons. Specimen: peripheral blood. This TCR came from a human donor in a cohort sampled during active COVID-19.

The CDR3, as DNA: TGCGCCAGCAGTGACACAGGATCCGCTGGAAACACCATATATTTT. Its protein product is CASSDTGSAGNTIYF. V is TRBV10-1 and J is TRBJ1-3; D is perhaps TRBD1 (5 bases). The germline V gene encodes CDR1 WNHNN and CDR2 SYGVQD (reference sequence). The CDR3 contains 15 residues. Between the trimmed V and J ends, which lost 3 bases and 2 bases, there was a span of 11 bases.